This T cell receptor (beta chain) is drawn from a study of T cell responses to AZD1222 COVID-19 vaccine. Study results and caveats: Clonal diversity may have been underestimated, and the donors were mostly white British, with more females than males. Among AZD1222 vaccinees, only six or seven were seropositive at baseline. Sampled repertoires all dated from after the peak T cell response. Spike regions recognized by vaccine-associated CD4 TCRs spanned the protein, led by 160-218 and 743-854.

With respect to this clone: Its antigen remains unidentified.

There are 11 residues in the CDR3. Germline lookup yields CDR1 KGHDR and CDR2 SFDVKD. V gave up 5 bases and J gave up 6 bases, with 7 bases separating them. Data came from immunoSEQ multiplex PCR; TCRdb stores just in-frame clones and leaves some out. The profile shows 90,000 to 140,000 clones, 80% to 90% of them singletons. The sample in question was peripheral blood, obtained 28 days after the second AZD1222 dose. The J gene is TRBJ2-7, the V gene TRBV24-1; no reliable D call. This sequence originates from an adult who received the AZD1222 COVID-19 vaccine. The CDR3 nucleotides are TGTGCCACCAGTGCTAAGTCCGAGCAGTACTTC. Protein: CATSAKSEQYF.